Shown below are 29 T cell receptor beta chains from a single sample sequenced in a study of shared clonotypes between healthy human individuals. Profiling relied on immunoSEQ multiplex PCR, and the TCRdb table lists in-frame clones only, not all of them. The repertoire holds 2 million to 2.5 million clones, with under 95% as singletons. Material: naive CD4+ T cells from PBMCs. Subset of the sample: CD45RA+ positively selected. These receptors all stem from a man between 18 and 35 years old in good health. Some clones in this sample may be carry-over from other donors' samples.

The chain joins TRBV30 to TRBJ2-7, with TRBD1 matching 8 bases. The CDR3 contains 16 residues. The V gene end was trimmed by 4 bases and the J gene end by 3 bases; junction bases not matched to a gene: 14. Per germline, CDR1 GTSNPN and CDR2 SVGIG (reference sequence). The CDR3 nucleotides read TGTGCCTGGAATGGCCAGGGGGCCTCGCGATTCTACGAGCAGTACTTC. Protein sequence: CAWNGQGASRFYEQYF.

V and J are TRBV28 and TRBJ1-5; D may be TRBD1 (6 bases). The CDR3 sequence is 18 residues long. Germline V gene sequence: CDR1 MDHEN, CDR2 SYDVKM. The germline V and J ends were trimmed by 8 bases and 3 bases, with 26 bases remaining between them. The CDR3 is CASRRTSGQSNYNQPQHF. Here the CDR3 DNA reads TGTGCCAGCCGAAGAACGTCCGGACAGTCGAACTACAATCAGCCCCAGCATTTT.

The CDR3 region has the DNA TGTGCCAGCAGCCCGGGACAGGGTAAGGTAGCTTTCTTT. Amino acids: CASSPGQGKVAFF. The chain uses TRBV11-3 and TRBJ1-1; 9 bases map to TRBD1. Germline V CDR1 and CDR2: SGHNT, YENEEA. The CDR3 runs 13 residues. V was pared by 5 bases and J by 10 bases, with 8 bases of the junction left unmatched.

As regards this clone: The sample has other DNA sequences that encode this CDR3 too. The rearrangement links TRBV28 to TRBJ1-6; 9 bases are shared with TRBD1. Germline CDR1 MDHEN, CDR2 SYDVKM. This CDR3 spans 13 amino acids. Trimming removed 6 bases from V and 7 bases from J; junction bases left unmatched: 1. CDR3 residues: CASRDRGNSPLHF. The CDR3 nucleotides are TGTGCCAGCAGGGACAGGGGAAATTCACCCCTCCACTTT.

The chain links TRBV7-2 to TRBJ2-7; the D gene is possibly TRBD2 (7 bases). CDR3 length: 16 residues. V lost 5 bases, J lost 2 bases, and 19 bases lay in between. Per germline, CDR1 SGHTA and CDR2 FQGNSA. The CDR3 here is CASSLLGASGPYEQYF. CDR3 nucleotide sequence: TGTGCCAGCAGCCTACTGGGGGCTAGCGGTCCCTACGAGCAGTACTTC.

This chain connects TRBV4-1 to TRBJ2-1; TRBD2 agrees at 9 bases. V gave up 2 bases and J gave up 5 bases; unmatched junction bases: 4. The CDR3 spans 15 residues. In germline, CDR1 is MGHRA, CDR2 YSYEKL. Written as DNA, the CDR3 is TGCGCCAGCAGCCAACTAGCGGGACCCAACAATGAGCAGTTCTTC. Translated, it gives CASSQLAGPNNEQFF.

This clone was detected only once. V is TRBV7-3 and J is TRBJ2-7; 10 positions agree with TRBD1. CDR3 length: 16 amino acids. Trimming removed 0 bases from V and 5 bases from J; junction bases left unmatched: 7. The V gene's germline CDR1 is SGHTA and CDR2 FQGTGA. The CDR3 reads CASSLTRTGGSHEQYF. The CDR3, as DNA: TGTGCCAGCAGCTTAACCCGGACAGGGGGGAGCCACGAGCAGTACTTC. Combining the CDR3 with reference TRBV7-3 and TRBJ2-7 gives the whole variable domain GAGVSQTPSNKVTEKGKYVELRCDPISGHTALYWYRQSLGQGPEFLIYFQGTGAADDSGLPNDRFFAVRPEGSVSTLKIQRTERGDSAVYLCASSLTRTGGSHEQYFGPGTRLTVT.

The CDR3 region has the DNA TGTGCCAGCAGTGAAGCGACAGAAAACACCGGGGAGCTGTTTTTT. Residues: CASSEATENTGELFF. This chain uses TRBV2 with TRBJ2-2; perhaps TRBD1 as D (5 bases). This CDR3 has 15 residues. CDR1 is SNHLY, CDR2 FYNNEI, per germline. V shed 0 bases and J shed 2 bases, with 7 bases lying between them.

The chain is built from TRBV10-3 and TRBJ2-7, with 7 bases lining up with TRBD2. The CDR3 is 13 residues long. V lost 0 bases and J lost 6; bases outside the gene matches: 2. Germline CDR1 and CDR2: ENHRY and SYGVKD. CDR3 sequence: CAISESGRGEQYF. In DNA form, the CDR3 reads TGTGCCATCAGTGAGTCGGGGAGGGGCGAGCAGTACTTC.

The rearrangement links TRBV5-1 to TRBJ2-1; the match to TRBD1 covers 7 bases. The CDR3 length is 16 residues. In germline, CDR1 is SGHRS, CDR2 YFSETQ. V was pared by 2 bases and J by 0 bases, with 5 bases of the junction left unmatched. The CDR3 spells CASSFRDRASYNEQFF. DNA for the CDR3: TGCGCCAGCAGCTTTCGTGACAGGGCCTCCTACAATGAGCAGTTCTTC.

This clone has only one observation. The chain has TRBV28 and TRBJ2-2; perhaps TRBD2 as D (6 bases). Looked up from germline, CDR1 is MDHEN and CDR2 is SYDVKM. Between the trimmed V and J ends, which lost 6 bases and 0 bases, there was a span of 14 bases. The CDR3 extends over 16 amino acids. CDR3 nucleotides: TGTGCCAGCAGCCGACCGGGACTTACGAACACCGGGGAGCTGTTTTTT. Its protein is CASSRPGLTNTGELFF.

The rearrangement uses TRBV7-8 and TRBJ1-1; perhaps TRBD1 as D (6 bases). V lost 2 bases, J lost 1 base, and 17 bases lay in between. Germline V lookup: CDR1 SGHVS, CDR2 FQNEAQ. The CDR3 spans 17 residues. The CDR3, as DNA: TGTGCCAGCAGCTTAAATATTAACAGGGCGACGAACACTGAAGCTTTCTTT. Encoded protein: CASSLNINRATNTEAFF. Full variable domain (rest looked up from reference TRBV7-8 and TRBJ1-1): GAGVSQSPRYKVAKRGQDVALRCDPISGHVSLFWYQQALGQGPEFLTYFQNEAQLDKSGLPSDRFFAERPEGSVSTLKIQRTQQEDSAVYLCASSLNINRATNTEAFFGQGTRLTVV.

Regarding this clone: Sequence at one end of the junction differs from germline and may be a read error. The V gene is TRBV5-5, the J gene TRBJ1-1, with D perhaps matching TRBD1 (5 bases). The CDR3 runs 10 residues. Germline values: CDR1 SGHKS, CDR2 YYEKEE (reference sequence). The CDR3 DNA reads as TGTGCCAGCAGCGGGTGGGACCTTTGCTTT. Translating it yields CASSGWDLCF.

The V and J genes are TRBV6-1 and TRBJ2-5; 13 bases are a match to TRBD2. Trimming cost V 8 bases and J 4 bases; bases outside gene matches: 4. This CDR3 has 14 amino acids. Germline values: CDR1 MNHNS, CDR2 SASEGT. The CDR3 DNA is TGTGCCAGCGGACTAGCGGGAGCGCCAGAGACCCAGTACTTC. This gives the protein CASGLAGAPETQYF.

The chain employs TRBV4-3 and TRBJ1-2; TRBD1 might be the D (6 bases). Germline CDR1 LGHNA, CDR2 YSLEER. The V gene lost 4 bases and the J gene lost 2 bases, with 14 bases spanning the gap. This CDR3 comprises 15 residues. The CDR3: CASSPRPQGNYGYTF. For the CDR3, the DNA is TGCGCCAGCAGCCCAAGGCCTCAGGGGAACTATGGCTACACCTTC.

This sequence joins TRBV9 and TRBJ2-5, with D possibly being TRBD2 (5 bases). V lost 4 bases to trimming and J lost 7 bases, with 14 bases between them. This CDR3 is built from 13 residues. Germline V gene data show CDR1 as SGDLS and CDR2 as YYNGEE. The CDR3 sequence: CASSPQTRGTQYF. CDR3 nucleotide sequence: TGTGCCAGCAGCCCACAAACTCGGGGGACCCAGTACTTC.

The CDR3 bases are TGTGCCAGCAGCTTTTCCCGAGGAGAGGGGCCGAACACTGAAGCTTTCTTT. This translates into CASSFSRGEGPNTEAFF. The rearrangement joins TRBV7-9 to TRBJ1-1; weak D call: TRBD1 (5 bases). The CDR3 runs to 17 residues. The germline V gene encodes CDR1 SEHNR and CDR2 FQNEAQ (reference sequence). Trimming cost V 3 bases and J 1 base, with 18 bases left between them.

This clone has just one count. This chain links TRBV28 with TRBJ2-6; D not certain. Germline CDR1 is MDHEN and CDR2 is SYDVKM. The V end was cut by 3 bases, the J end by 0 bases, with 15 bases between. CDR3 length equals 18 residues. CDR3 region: CASSFGLGRLSGANVLTF. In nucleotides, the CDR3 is TGTGCCAGCAGTTTCGGTTTGGGTCGCCTCTCTGGGGCCAACGTCCTGACTTTC.

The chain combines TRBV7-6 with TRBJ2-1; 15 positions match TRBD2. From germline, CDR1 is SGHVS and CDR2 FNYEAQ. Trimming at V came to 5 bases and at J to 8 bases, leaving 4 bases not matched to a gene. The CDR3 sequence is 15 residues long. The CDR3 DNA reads TGTGCCAGCAGCCGGACTAGCGGGAGGGGCTATGAGCAGTTCTTC. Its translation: CASSRTSGRGYEQFF.

The CDR3 region is CASSLRDSFLYEQYF. CDR3 nucleotides: TGTGCCAGCAGCTTAAGGGACTCCTTTCTATACGAGCAGTACTTC. The rearrangement links TRBV11-2 to TRBJ2-7, with D perhaps TRBD2 (6 bases). Germline loops: CDR1 SGHAT, CDR2 FQNNGV. CDR3 size: 15 residues. The V end lost 2 bases, the J end lost 4 bases, and 15 bases lay between the germline ends.

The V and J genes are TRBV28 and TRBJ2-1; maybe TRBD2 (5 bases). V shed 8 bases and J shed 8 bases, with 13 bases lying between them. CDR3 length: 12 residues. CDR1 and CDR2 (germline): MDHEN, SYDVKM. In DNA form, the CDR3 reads TGTGCCAGCCTTCGGGGTACCTATGAGCAGTTCTTC. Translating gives CASLRGTYEQFF.

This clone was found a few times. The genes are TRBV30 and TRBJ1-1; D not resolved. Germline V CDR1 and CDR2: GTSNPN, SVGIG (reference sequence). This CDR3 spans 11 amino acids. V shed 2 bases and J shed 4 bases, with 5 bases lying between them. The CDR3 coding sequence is TGTGCCTGGAGTAGCCCCACTGAAGCTTTCTTT. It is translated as CAWSSPTEAFF.

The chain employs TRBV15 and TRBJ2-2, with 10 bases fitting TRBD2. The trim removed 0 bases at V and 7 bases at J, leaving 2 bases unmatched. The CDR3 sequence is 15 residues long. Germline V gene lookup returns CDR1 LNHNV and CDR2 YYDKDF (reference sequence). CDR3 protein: CATSRDLAGVGELFF. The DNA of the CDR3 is TGTGCCACCAGCAGAGATCTAGCGGGAGTCGGGGAGCTGTTTTTT.

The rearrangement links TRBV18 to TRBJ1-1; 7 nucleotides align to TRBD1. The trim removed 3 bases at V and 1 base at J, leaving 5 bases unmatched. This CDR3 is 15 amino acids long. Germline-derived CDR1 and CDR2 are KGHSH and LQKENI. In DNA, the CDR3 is TGTGCCAGCTCACCGAGACAGGGCTGGAACACTGAAGCTTTCTTT. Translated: CASSPRQGWNTEAFF.

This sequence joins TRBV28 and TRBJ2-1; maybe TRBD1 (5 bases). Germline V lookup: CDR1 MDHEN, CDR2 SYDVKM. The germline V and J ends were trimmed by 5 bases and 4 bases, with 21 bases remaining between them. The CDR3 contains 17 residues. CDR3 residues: CASSISAGRQDYNEQFF. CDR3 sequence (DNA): TGTGCCAGCAGTATCTCGGCAGGGCGCCAGGATTACAATGAGCAGTTCTTC.

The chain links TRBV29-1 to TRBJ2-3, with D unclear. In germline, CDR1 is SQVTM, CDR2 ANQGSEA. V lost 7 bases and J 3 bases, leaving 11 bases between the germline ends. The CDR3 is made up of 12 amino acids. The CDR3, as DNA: TGCAGCGACCTACATTATACAGATACGCAGTATTTT. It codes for CSDLHYTDTQYF.

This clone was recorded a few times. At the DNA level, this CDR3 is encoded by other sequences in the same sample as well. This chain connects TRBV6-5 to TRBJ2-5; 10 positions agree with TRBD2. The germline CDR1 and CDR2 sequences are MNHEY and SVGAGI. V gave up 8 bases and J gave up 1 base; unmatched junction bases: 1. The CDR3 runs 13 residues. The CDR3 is CASRLAGQETQYF. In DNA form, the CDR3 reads TGTGCCAGCCGACTAGCGGGCCAAGAGACCCAGTACTTC.

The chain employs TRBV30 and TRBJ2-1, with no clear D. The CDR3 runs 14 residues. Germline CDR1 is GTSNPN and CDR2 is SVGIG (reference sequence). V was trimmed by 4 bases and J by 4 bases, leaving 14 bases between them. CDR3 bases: TGTGCCTGGACCCGCGCGACCCCTTACAATGAGCAGTTCTTC. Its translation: CAWTRATPYNEQFF.

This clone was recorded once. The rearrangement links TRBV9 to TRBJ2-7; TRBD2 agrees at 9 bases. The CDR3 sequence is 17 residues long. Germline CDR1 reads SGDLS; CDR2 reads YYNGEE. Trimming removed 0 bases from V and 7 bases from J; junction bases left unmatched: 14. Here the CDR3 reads CASSVGLPGLATGEQYF. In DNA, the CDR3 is TGTGCCAGCAGCGTAGGCCTCCCGGGACTAGCTACTGGTGAGCAGTACTTC.